These 5 T cell receptor beta chains came from one sample sequenced in a study of T cell responses to AZD1222 COVID-19 vaccine (dated by TCRdb to the early 2020s). Libraries were prepared through the immunoSEQ multiplex PCR assay. TCRdb took this table from immuneACCESS and kept in-frame rearrangements with V and J called. Such tables lack part of the clones; where checked against another copy, unresolved V genes explain under half of the gap, and the rest is unexplained. In this sample the table shows some 150,000 clones, roughly 88% of which occur a single time. Approximately 16% of the sample goes to the ten largest clones. According to the study, the label for this sample's time point signals: baseline before first vaccination. This sample comprised peripheral blood, obtained on day 0 of AZD1222 vaccination. The receptors here all came from an adult in good health.

This clone was seen only once. The chain couples TRBV5-1 to TRBJ1-5; TRBD1 matches at 9 bases. The CDR3 spans 15 residues. V trimming: 4 bases; J trimming: 6 bases; junction bases outside the gene matches: 8. CDR1 is SGHRS and CDR2 is YFSETQ in the germline V gene. For the CDR3, the DNA is TGCGCCAGCAGCCCACAAGGGACAGGGCGTCAGCCCCAGCATTTT. Translating gives CASSPQGTGRQPQHF.

CDR3 protein: CASSSGQGPTYGYTF. CDR3 nucleotide sequence: TGTGCCAGCAGCTCGGGACAGGGGCCCACCTATGGCTACACCTTC. The chain couples TRBV7-2 to TRBJ1-2; 10 bases are shared with TRBD1. With 4 bases clipped from V and 4 bases from J, the junction kept 6 bases outside the gene matches. The CDR3 is made up of 15 amino acids. Germline V gives CDR1 SGHTA, CDR2 FQGNSA.

CDR3 DNA: TGTGCCAGTAATCAAGACTATGGCTACACCTTC. Its translation: CASNQDYGYTF. The chain is built from TRBV19 and TRBJ1-2; D not certain. From germline, CDR1 is LNHDA and CDR2 SQIVND (reference sequence). V was shortened by 7 bases and J by 3 bases, with 6 bases between the two germline ends. The CDR3 loop spans 11 amino acids.

The chain has TRBV30 and TRBJ1-2; D is uncertain. The CDR3 covers 13 residues. The V gene lost 1 base and the J gene lost 2 bases, with 8 bases spanning the gap. Germline V gene lookup returns CDR1 GTSNPN and CDR2 SVGIG (reference sequence). CDR3 in DNA: TGTGCCTGGAGTGGTACCGACAACTATGGCTACACCTTC. Translated, it gives CAWSGTDNYGYTF.

The rearrangement uses TRBV11-2 and TRBJ1-4, with D uncertain. This CDR3 has 13 amino acids. The germline CDR1 and CDR2 sequences are SGHAT and FQNNGV. Trimming removed 5 bases from V and 12 bases from J, with 16 bases in between. CDR3 DNA sequence: TGTGCCAGCAGCCCAGCGGCGTATAGTCAACTGTTTTTT. This codes for CASSPAAYSQLFF.